This passage covers 18 T cell receptor beta chains from one sample sequenced in a study of blood T cell repertoires in COVID-19. Some clones are missing from TCRdb's copy, which holds only in-frame ones; the method was immunoSEQ multiplex PCR. The sample has roughly 230,000 clones, nearly 85% seen once. The sample was peripheral blood. Source of these receptors: a human donor in a cohort sampled during active COVID-19.

The CDR3 protein is CASSARRMNYGYTF. DNA for the CDR3: TGTGCCAGCAGTGCTAGACGGATGAACTATGGCTACACCTTC. The chain couples TRBV2 to TRBJ1-2; D is unresolved. Trimming removed 4 bases at V and 2 bases at J, with 11 bases between. CDR1 is SNHLY, CDR2 FYNNEI, per germline. The CDR3 has 14 amino acids.

This sequence joins TRBV6-5 and TRBJ1-4, with D perhaps TRBD1 (5 bases). Germline CDR1 MNHEY, CDR2 SVGAGI. This CDR3 has 14 residues. V lost 6 bases to trimming and J lost 4 bases, with 12 bases between them. The CDR3 DNA reads TGTGCCAGCAGCTCGACAGCCTATAATGAAAAACTGTTTTTT. As protein: CASSSTAYNEKLFF.

This chain links TRBV18 with TRBJ1-1; D is undetermined. The CDR3 length is 15 residues. The germline V gene encodes CDR1 KGHSH and CDR2 LQKENI. V was trimmed by 0 bases and J by 0 bases, leaving 8 bases between them. The CDR3 sequence is CASSPPGRMNTEAFF. CDR3 bases: TGTGCCAGCTCACCACCGGGCAGGATGAACACTGAAGCTTTCTTT.

The chain has TRBV7-2 and TRBJ2-1, with 9 bases matching TRBD2. V lost 3 bases, J lost 3 bases, and 3 bases stayed unmatched. This CDR3 is 15 amino acids long. Germline values: CDR1 SGHTA, CDR2 FQGNSA. CDR3 sequence: CASSFSGSSYNEQFF. The CDR3 DNA is TGTGCCAGCAGCTTTAGCGGGAGTAGCTACAATGAGCAGTTCTTC.

The chain couples TRBV4-1 to TRBJ2-3; the match to TRBD2 covers 8 bases. The CDR3 totals 16 residues. The junction had 4 bases not matched to a gene; V was cut back by 0 bases and J by 2 bases. Germline-derived CDR1 and CDR2 are MGHRA and YSYEKL. CDR3 amino acids: CASSQDRGGYTDTQYF. In nucleotides, the CDR3 is TGCGCCAGCAGCCAAGATCGGGGGGGCTACACAGATACGCAGTATTTT.

This clone was observed a handful of times. This sequence joins TRBV28 and TRBJ1-1; D call uncertain. The germline V and J ends were trimmed by 4 bases and 6 bases, with 6 bases remaining between them. CDR3 length equals 11 residues. Germline CDR1 reads MDHEN; CDR2 reads SYDVKM. The CDR3 sequence: CASSYGPEAFF. CDR3 DNA sequence: TGTGCCAGCAGTTATGGCCCTGAAGCTTTCTTT.

The chain combines TRBV7-9 with TRBJ2-5, with 7 bases identical to TRBD2. V lost 5 bases and J lost 5; bases outside the gene matches: 14. CDR3 length equals 16 residues. Per germline, CDR1 SEHNR and CDR2 FQNEAQ (reference sequence). The CDR3 nucleotides read TGTGCCAGCAGCCCTTCACCCTCGTACGGGGGGGAGACCCAGTACTTC. Its translation is CASSPSPSYGGETQYF. Variable domain in full (rest from reference TRBV7-9 and TRBJ2-5): DTGVSQNPRHKITKRGQNVTFRCDPISEHNRLYWYRQTLGQGPEFLTYFQNEAQLEKSRLLSDRFSAERPKGSFSTLEIQRTEQGDSAMYLCASSPSPSYGGETQYFGPGTRLLVL.

The chain has TRBV7-3 and TRBJ1-5; possibly TRBD1 for D (5 bases). The CDR3 length is 12 residues. The germline V gene encodes CDR1 SGHTA and CDR2 FQGTGA. V was shortened by 5 bases and J by 7 bases, with 9 bases between the two germline ends. The CDR3 bases are TGTGCCAGCAGCCCAGGGTGGCAGCCCCAGCATTTT. Protein product: CASSPGWQPQHF.

This clone was observed a single time. The chain uses TRBV4-2 and TRBJ2-7; D is possibly TRBD1 (5 bases). The ends were cut back, 4 bases at V and 0 bases at J, with 16 bases in the middle. Per germline, CDR1 LGHNA and CDR2 YNFKEQ. This CDR3 spans 16 amino acids. The CDR3 DNA follows: TGTGCCAGCAGCCCCCAATCGCAGGGAAGCTCCTACGAGCAGTACTTC. Translating gives CASSPQSQGSSYEQYF.

The CDR3, as DNA: TGTGCCAGCAGCCAAGGGCTCGGGAGGGGCGCCGAAGCTTTCTTT. Residues: CASSQGLGRGAEAFF. The rearrangement uses TRBV3-1 (or the pseudogene TRBV3-2) and TRBJ1-1; tentative D call: TRBD1 (5 bases). V was clipped by 1 base and J by 8 bases, with 17 bases between them. The germline V gene has CDR1 LGHDT and CDR2 YNNKEL (reference sequence). The CDR3 is 15 amino acids.

The chain is built from TRBV6-5 and TRBJ2-7; D might be TRBD1 (5 bases). This CDR3 contains 14 residues. V was cut by 2 bases and J by 3 bases, with 11 bases left in between. Germline CDR1 and CDR2: MNHEY and SVGAGI. CDR3 amino acids: CASSYGQGSYEQYF. The CDR3 DNA follows: TGTGCCAGCAGTTACGGTCAGGGAAGCTACGAGCAGTACTTC.

This rearrangement joins TRBV10-3 to TRBJ2-7; D call uncertain. CDR1 is ENHRY and CDR2 is SYGVKD in the germline V gene. The V end lost 4 bases, the J end lost 0 bases, and 7 bases lay between the germline ends. The CDR3 totals 13 residues. The CDR3 sequence: CAISGASSYEQYF. CDR3 coding DNA: TGTGCCATCAGTGGGGCCAGCTCCTACGAGCAGTACTTC.

The chain is built from TRBV24-1 and TRBJ2-1, with a tentative D call TRBD1 (5 bases). Trimming pared 7 bases from V and 5 bases from J, leaving 17 bases between. Germline CDR1 and CDR2: KGHDR and SFDVKD. The CDR3 length is 15 residues. In DNA, the CDR3 is TGTGCCACCAGGGACAATAAACCCACCAACAATGAGCAGTTCTTC. Translation: CATRDNKPTNNEQFF.

V usage is TRBV7-6 and J usage is TRBJ1-6, with 7 bases lining up with TRBD1. The junction had 6 bases not matched to a gene; V was cut back by 5 bases and J by 8 bases. The V gene's germline CDR1 is SGHVS and CDR2 FNYEAQ. The CDR3 sequence is 14 residues long. CDR3 nucleotides: TGTGCCAGCAGCCGACAGGGTGAATATTCACCCCTCCACTTT. As protein: CASSRQGEYSPLHF.

V and J are TRBV6-5 and TRBJ2-3; D gene ambiguous. Germline V gene sequence: CDR1 MNHEY, CDR2 SVGAGI. V lost 6 bases to trimming and J lost 2 bases, with 6 bases between them. The CDR3 spans 12 residues. The CDR3 sequence: CASRTNTDTQYF. CDR3 sequence (DNA): TGTGCCAGCAGGACAAACACAGATACGCAGTATTTT.

This clone was seen only a few times. V is TRBV5-1 and J is TRBJ2-1; 10 bases are shared with TRBD2. This CDR3 comprises 15 residues. Trimming removed 3 bases from V and 4 bases from J; junction bases left unmatched: 4. Germline V CDR1 and CDR2: SGHRS, YFSETQ. As DNA, the CDR3 is TGCGCCAGCAGCTCGTCTAGCGGGAGTTACAATGAGCAGTTCTTC. It yields the protein CASSSSSGSYNEQFF.

The genes are TRBV27 and TRBJ2-5; 12 bases agree with TRBD2. The J segment lost 2 bases and the V segment lost 0 bases, leaving 7 bases of the junction unmatched. Germline assignment: CDR1 MNHEY and CDR2 SMNVEV (reference sequence). The CDR3 totals 18 residues. For the CDR3, the DNA is TGTGCCAGCAGTTTATCGAAGGGACTAGCGGGTATACAAGAGACCCAGTACTTC. The encoded protein is CASSLSKGLAGIQETQYF.

The V gene is TRBV5-4, the J gene TRBJ2-5, with 9 positions matching TRBD2. The germline CDR1 and CDR2 sequences are SGHNT and YYREEE (reference sequence). Losses at the gene ends were 0 bases for V and 4 bases for J; bases not matched to a gene: 1. The CDR3 loop spans 14 amino acids. The CDR3 coding sequence is TGTGCCAGCAGCTTGGGACTAGCGGTAGAGACCCAGTACTTC. Translation gives CASSLGLAVETQYF. The whole variable domain, remainder taken from reference TRBV5-4 and TRBJ2-5, is ETGVTQSPTHLIKTRGQQVTLRCSSQSGHNTVSWYQQALGQGPQFIFQYYREEENGRGNFPPRFSGLQFPNYSSELNVNALELDDSALYLCASSLGLAVETQYFGPGTRLLVL.